The table lists the clone carrying this T cell receptor (beta chain) with a few counts. The CDR3 extends over 13 amino acids. Looked up from germline, CDR1 is MNHNS and CDR2 is SASEGT. The ends lost 6 bases at V and 6 bases at J; junction bases unmatched: 6. These data belong to a study of blood T cell repertoires in COVID-19. Study context: Whether acute or convalescent, the COVID-19 samples came from the United States, Italy and Spain. Sources were T cells, B-cell-depleted T cells, or PBMCs; the material itself was cDNA or gDNA.

In the original processing: Reference gene primer amplification yielded estimated nucleated cell counts. TCRdb's table, derived via immunoSEQ multiplex PCR, lists solely in-frame clones and lacks some. V, J and clone size were drawn from that table, and D and trimming were deduced from the DNA. The table shows 80,000 to 90,000 clones, with approximately 87% occurring only once. The sequenced sample was peripheral blood. V is TRBV6-1 and J is TRBJ1-2; TRBD1 agrees at 8 bases. The origin of this receptor is a woman between 65 and 79 years old with acute or convalescent COVID-19. CDR3 amino acids: CASRDRVGNGYTF. For the CDR3, the DNA is TGTGCCAGCAGGGACAGGGTCGGTAATGGCTACACCTTC.